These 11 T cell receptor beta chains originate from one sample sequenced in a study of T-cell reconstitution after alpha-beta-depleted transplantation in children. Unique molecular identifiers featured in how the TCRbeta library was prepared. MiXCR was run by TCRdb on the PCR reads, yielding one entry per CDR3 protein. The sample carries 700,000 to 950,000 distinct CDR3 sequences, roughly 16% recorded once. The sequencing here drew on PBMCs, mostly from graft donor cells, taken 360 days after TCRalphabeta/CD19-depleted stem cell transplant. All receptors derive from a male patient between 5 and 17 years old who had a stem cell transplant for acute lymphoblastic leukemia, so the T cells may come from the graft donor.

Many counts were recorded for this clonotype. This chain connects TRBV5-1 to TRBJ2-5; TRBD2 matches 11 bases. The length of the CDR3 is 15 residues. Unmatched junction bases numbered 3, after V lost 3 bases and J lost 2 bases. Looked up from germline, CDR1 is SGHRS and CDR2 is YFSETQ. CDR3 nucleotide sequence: TGCGCCAGCAGCTCACTAGCGGGAGTACAAGAGACCCAGTACTTC. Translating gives CASSSLAGVQETQYF.

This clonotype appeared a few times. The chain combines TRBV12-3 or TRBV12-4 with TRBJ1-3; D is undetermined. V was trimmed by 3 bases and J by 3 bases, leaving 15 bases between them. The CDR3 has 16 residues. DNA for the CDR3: TGTGCCAGCAGTTTGAGGAGACGTGAACTTGGAAACACCATATATTTT. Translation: CASSLRRRELGNTIYF.

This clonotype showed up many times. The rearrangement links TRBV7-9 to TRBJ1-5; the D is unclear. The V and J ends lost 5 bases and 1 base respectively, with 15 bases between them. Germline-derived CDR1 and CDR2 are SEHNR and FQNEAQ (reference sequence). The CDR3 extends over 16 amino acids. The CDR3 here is CASSPGYSLSNQPQHF. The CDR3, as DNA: TGTGCCAGCAGCCCAGGTTATTCCTTGAGCAATCAGCCCCAGCATTTT.

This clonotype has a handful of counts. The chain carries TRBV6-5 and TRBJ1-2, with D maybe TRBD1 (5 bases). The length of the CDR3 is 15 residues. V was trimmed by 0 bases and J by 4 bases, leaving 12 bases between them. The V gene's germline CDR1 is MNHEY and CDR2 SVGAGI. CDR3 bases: TGTGCCAGCAGTTACTCTGGACATTCCCCCTATGGCTACACCTTC. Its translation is CASSYSGHSPYGYTF.

In DNA form, the CDR3 reads TGTGCCAGCAGCTTAGAAGGGGGGATGGCCTATGGCTACACCTTC. Translated, it gives CASSLEGGMAYGYTF. The chain carries TRBV11-2 and TRBJ1-2; possible D gene TRBD1, 6 bases. V was cut by 0 bases and J by 4 bases, with 12 bases left in between. The V gene's germline CDR1 is SGHAT and CDR2 FQNNGV. The CDR3 extends over 15 amino acids.

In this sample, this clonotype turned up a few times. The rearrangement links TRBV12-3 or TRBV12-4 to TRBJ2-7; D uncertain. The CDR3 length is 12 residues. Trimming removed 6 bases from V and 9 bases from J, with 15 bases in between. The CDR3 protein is CASSNARFGQYF. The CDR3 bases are TGTGCCAGCAGCAACGCGAGGTTCGGGCAGTACTTC.

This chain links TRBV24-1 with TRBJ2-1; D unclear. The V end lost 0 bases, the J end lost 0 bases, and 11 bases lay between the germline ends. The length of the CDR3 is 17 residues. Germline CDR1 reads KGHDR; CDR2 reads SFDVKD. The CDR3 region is CATSDLDVSSSYNEQFF. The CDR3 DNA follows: TGTGCCACCAGTGATTTGGACGTAAGCAGCTCCTACAATGAGCAGTTCTTC.

The CDR3, as DNA: TGCGCCAGCAGCCAAGACCCTCCTTTCCGAATTCCGAACACCGGGGAGCTGTTTTTT. Protein: CASSQDPPFRIPNTGELFF. The chain employs TRBV4-1 and TRBJ2-2; D is unresolved. V lost 0 bases, J lost 0 bases, and 17 bases lay in between. The CDR3 runs to 19 residues. CDR1 and CDR2 (germline): MGHRA, YSYEKL.

CDR3 in DNA: TGTGCCAGCAGTTTACAAAGGGGTTCACCCCTCCACTTT. Its protein product is CASSLQRGSPLHF. The rearrangement joins TRBV27 to TRBJ1-6, with a possible D match to TRBD1 (5 bases). CDR1 is MNHEY, CDR2 SMNVEV, per germline (reference sequence). Trimming took 2 bases from V and 9 from J, leaving 8 bases between them. The CDR3 is 13 residues long.

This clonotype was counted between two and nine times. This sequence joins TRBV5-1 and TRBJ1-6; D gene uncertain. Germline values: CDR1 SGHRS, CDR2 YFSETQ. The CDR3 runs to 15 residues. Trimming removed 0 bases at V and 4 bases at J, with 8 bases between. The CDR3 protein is CASSLALTYNSPLHF. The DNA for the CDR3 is TGCGCCAGCAGCTTGGCCCTGACTTATAATTCACCCCTCCACTTT.

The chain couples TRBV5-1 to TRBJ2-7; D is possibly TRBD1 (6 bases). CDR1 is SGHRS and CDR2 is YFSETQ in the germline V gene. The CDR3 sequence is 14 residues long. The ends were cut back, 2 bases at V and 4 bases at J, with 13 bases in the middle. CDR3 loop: CASSLPGEWYEQYF. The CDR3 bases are TGCGCCAGCAGCTTACCAGGGGAGTGGTACGAGCAGTACTTC.